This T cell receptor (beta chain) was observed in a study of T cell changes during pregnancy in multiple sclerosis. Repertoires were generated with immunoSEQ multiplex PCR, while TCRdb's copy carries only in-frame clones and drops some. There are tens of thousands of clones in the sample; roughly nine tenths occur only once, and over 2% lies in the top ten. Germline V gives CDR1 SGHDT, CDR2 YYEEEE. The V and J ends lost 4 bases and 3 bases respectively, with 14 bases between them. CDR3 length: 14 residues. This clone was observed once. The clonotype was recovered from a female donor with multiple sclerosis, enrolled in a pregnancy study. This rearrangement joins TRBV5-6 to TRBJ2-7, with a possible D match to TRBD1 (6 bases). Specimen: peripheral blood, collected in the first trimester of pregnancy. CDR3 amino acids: CASSEGQSIYEQYF. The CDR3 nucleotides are TGTGCCAGCAGCGAGGGACAAAGCATCTACGAGCAGTACTTC.